This T cell receptor (beta chain) was sequenced during a study of T cells in localized non-small cell lung cancer. Concerning this clone: Its antigen is not known.

Measured with immunoSEQ multiplex PCR; TCRdb has only the in-frame clones, and not every one. The sample lists about 40,000 clones; about 87% were seen once. Study-wide points: Longer overall survival accompanied higher blood T cell density. Out of the top 100 tumor clones, a median around 57 were seen in adjacent lung. Highest T cell clonality was seen in uninvolved adjacent lung, surpassing that measured in tumor.

This clonotype originated in a man between 18 and 49 years old with stage I lung adenocarcinoma. The sequenced sample was peripheral blood, obtained before any cancer treatment.

CDR3 in DNA: TGTGCCAGCTCTTGGTCTCGAGAGCAGTTCTTC. This sequence encodes CASSWSREQFF. The V call is TRBV18, the J call TRBJ2-1; D ambiguous. CDR3 length equals 11 residues. Between the trimmed V and J ends, which lost 6 bases and 10 bases, there was a span of 10 bases. In germline, CDR1 is KGHSH, CDR2 LQKENI.